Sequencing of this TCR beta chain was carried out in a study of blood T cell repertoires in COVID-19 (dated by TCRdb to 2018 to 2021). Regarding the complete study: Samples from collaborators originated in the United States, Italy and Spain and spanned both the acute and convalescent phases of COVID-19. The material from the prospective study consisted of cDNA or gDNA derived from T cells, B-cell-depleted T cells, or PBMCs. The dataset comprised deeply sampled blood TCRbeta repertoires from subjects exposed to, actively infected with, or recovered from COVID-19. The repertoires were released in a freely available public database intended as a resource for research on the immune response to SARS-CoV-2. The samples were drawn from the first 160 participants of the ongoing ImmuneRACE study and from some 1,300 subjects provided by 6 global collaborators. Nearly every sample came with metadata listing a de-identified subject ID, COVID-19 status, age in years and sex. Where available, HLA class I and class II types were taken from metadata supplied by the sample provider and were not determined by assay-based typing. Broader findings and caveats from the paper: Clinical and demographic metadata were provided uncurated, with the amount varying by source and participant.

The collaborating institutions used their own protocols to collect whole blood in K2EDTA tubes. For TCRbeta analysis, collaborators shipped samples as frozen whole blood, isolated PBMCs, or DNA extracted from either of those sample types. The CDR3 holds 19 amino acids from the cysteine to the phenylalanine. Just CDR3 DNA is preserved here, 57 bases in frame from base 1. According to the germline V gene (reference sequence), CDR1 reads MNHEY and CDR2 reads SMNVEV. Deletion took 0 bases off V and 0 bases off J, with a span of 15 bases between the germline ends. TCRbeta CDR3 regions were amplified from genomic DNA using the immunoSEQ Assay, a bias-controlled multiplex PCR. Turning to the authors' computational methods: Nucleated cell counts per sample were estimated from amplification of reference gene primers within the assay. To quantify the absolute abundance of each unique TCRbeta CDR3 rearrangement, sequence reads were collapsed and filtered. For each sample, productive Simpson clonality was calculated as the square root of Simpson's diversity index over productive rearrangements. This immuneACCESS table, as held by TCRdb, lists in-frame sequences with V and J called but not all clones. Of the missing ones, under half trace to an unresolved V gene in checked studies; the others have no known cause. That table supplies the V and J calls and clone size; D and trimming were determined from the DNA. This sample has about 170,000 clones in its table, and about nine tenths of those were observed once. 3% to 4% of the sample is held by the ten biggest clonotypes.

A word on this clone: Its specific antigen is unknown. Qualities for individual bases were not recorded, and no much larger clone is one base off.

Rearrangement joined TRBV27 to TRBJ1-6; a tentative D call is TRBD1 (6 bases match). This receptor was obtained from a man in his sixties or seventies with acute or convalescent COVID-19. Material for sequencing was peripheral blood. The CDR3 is CASSLSPGGRSSYNSPLHF. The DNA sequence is TGTGCCAGCAGTTTATCTCCGGGGGGGCGAAGCTCCTATAATTCACCCCTCCACTTT.